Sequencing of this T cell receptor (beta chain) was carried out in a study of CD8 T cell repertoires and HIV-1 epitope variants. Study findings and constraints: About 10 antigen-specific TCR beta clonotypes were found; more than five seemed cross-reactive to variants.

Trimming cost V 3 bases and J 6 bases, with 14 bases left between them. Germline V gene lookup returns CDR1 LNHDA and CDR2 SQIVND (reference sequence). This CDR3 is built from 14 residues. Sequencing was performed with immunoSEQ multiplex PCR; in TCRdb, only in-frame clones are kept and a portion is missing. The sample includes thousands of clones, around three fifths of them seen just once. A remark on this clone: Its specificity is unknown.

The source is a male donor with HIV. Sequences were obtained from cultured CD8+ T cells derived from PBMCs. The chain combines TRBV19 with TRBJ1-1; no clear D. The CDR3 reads CASSMKGALAEAFF. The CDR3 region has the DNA TGTGCCAGTAGTATGAAGGGTGCGTTAGCTGAAGCTTTCTTT.